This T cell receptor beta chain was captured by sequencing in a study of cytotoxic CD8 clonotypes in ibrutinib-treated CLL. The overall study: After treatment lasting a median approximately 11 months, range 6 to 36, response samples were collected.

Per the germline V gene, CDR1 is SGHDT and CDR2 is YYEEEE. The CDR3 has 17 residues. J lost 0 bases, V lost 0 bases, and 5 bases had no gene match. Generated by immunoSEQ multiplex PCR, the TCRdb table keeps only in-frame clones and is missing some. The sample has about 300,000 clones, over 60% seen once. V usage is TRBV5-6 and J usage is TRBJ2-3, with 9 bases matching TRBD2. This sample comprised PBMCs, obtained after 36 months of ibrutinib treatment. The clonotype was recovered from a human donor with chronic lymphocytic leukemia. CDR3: CASSLAGLALSTDTQYF. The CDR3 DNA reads TGTGCCAGCAGCTTGGCCGGACTAGCGCTGAGCACAGATACGCAGTATTTT. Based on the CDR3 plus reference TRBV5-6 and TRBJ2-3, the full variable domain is DAGVTQSPTHLIKTRGQQVTLRCSPKSGHDTVSWYQQALGQGPQFIFQYYEEEERQRGNFPDRFSGHQFPNYSSELNVNALLLGDSALYLCASSLAGLALSTDTQYFGPGTRLTVL.